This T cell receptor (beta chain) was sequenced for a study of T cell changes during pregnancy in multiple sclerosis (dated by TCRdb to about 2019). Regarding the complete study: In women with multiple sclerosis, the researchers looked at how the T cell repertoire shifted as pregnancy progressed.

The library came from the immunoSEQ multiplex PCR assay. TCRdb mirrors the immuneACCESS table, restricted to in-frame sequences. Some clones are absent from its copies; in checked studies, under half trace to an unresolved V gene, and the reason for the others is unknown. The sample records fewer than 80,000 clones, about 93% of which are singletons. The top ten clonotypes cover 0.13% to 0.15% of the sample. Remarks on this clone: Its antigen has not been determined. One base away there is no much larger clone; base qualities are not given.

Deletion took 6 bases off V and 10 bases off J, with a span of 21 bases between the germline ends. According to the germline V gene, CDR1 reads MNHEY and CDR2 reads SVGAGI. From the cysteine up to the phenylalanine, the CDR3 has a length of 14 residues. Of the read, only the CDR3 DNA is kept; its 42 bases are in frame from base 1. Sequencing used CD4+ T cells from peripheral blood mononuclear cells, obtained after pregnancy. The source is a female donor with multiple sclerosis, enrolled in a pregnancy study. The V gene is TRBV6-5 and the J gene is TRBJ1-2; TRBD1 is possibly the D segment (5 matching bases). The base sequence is TGTGCCAGCAGAAGAGCACAGGAATTCCCCGACTACACCTTC. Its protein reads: CASRRAQEFPDYTF.